These 22 T cell receptor beta chains were sequenced from one sample in a study of OX40 agonist ivuxolimab in advanced cancers. Only in-frame clones appear in the TCRdb table, and some are missing; sequencing was by immunoSEQ multiplex PCR. The sample yields some 74,000 clones, roughly 90% seen once. The sample in question was CD4+ or CD8+ T cells sorted from blood, obtained in a trial of the OX40 agonist ivuxolimab. The receptors here all came from an adult with an advanced solid tumor such as melanoma, head and neck, liver or kidney cancer.

J is TRBJ2-7 and V is TRBV18, with TRBD1 matching 7 bases. CDR1 is KGHSH, CDR2 LQKENI, per germline. V was pared by 1 base and J by 6 bases, with 9 bases of the junction left unmatched. This CDR3 spans 15 amino acids. The CDR3 DNA follows: TGTGCCAGCTCACCACTGAGACAGGGTTCTGCCGAGCAGTACTTC. Translating it yields CASSPLRQGSAEQYF. Full variable domain (rest looked up from reference TRBV18 and TRBJ2-7): NAGVMQNPRHLVRRRGQEARLRCSPMKGHSHVYWYRQLPEEGLKFMVYLQKENIIDESGMPKERFSAEFPKEGPSILRIQQVVRGDSAAYFCASSPLRQGSAEQYFGPGTRLTVT.

This clone has a handful of counts. The chain has TRBV7-2 and TRBJ2-3, with 12 nucleotides matching TRBD2. Germline CDR1 is SGHTA and CDR2 is FQGNSA. After removal of 2 bases from V and 6 bases from J, the junction contained 12 bases not matched to a gene. The CDR3 contains 18 residues. The DNA for the CDR3 is TGTGCCAGCAGCTTAAGGGGACTAGCGGGCCGACCCGGGGATACGCAGTATTTT. Amino acids: CASSLRGLAGRPGDTQYF. Full variable domain (remainder filled in from reference TRBV7-2 and TRBJ2-3): GAGVSQSPSNKVTEKGKDVELRCDPISGHTALYWYRQSLGQGLEFLIYFQGNSAPDKSGLPSDRFSAERTGGSVSTLTIQRTQQEDSAVYLCASSLRGLAGRPGDTQYFGPGTRLTVL.

This rearrangement joins TRBV11-3 to TRBJ2-5; TRBD2 agrees at 7 bases. Germline-derived CDR1 and CDR2 are SGHNT and YENEEA. Trimming cost V 3 bases and J 2 bases; bases outside gene matches: 3. This CDR3 contains 14 residues. For the CDR3, the DNA is TGTGCCAGCAGCTTGTTCGGGGGGCAAGAGACCCAGTACTTC. It yields the protein CASSLFGGQETQYF.

The chain joins TRBV11-3 to TRBJ2-1, with TRBD2 matching 10 bases. V shed 0 bases, J shed 7 bases, and the junction held 3 bases outside the gene matches. The CDR3 contains 15 residues. Germline V CDR1 and CDR2: SGHNT, YENEEA. As DNA, the CDR3 is TGTGCCAGCAGCTTAGAAAGCGGGGGGGCGAATGAGCAGTTCTTC. This codes for CASSLESGGANEQFF.

The chain couples TRBV4-1 to TRBJ2-3; tentatively, D is TRBD2 (6 bases). Germline values: CDR1 MGHRA, CDR2 YSYEKL. Trimming took 6 bases from V and 2 from J, leaving 15 bases between them. The CDR3 sequence is 15 residues long. The CDR3 is CASRGLATSTDTQYF. The CDR3, as DNA: TGCGCCAGCAGAGGGCTAGCGACTTCCACAGATACGCAGTATTTT.

The chain employs TRBV4-1 and TRBJ1-6; 7 bases are a match to TRBD1. The CDR3 length is 16 residues. J was trimmed by 7 bases and V by 4 bases; bases with no gene match: 10. CDR1 MGHRA and CDR2 YSYEKL come from the germline V gene. CDR3 region: CASSLLPGQNNSPLHF. DNA of the CDR3: TGCGCCAGCAGCCTTTTACCGGGACAGAACAATTCACCCCTCCACTTT.

This chain joins TRBV11-2 and TRBJ1-2; tentatively, D is TRBD1 (5 bases). Germline V gives CDR1 SGHAT, CDR2 FQNNGV. Trimming removed 1 base from V and 4 bases from J, with 13 bases in between. This CDR3 is built from 15 residues. CDR3 in DNA: TGTGCCAGCAGCTTAGGAGGGTGGGGACTCTATGGCTACACCTTC. Encoded protein: CASSLGGWGLYGYTF.

This clone was seen a few times. The J gene is TRBJ2-7, the V gene TRBV5-4; 10 nucleotides line up with TRBD2. Germline V lookup: CDR1 SGHNT, CDR2 YYREEE (reference sequence). The CDR3 has 14 amino acids. Trimming cost V 4 bases and J 3 bases; bases outside gene matches: 4. Here the CDR3 reads CASSRGLASYEQYF. The CDR3 DNA reads TGTGCCAGCAGCAGGGGACTAGCGAGCTACGAGCAGTACTTC. Full variable domain (remainder filled in from reference TRBV5-4 and TRBJ2-7): ETGVTQSPTHLIKTRGQQVTLRCSSQSGHNTVSWYQQALGQGPQFIFQYYREEENGRGNFPPRFSGLQFPNYSSELNVNALELDDSALYLCASSRGLASYEQYFGPGTRLTVT.

V usage is TRBV28 and J usage is TRBJ2-5; D uncertain. Germline V gene sequence: CDR1 MDHEN, CDR2 SYDVKM. Trimming removed 8 bases at V and 3 bases at J, with 19 bases between. The length of the CDR3 is 15 residues. The CDR3 coding sequence is TGTGCCAGCCTTATGGTCCACAAAGGTGAAGAGACCCAGTACTTC. This translates into CASLMVHKGEETQYF.

This clone showed up just once. The germline gene is not matched at one end of the junction; a read error may be the cause. The chain links TRBV27 to TRBJ1-1; 11 bases map to TRBD1. Germline V gene data show CDR1 as MNHEY and CDR2 as SMNVEV (reference sequence). CDR3 size: 17 residues. The DNA of the CDR3 is TGTGCCAGCAGTCCCTACGGACAGGGGGCGCTGAAAACTGAAGCTTTCTTT. Its protein is CASSPYGQGALKTEAFF.

The gene calls are TRBV7-2 and TRBJ2-5; 7 bases are shared with TRBD2. CDR1 is SGHTA and CDR2 is FQGNSA in the germline V gene. The CDR3 covers 14 residues. Losses at the gene ends were 5 bases for V and 2 bases for J; bases not matched to a gene: 5. The CDR3 sequence: CASSRSGDQETQYF. The CDR3 coding sequence is TGTGCCAGCAGCCGGAGCGGGGATCAAGAGACCCAGTACTTC.

V gene TRBV6-6 combines with J gene TRBJ1-1, with D uncertain. The CDR3 sequence is 14 residues long. The germline V and J ends were trimmed by 0 bases and 6 bases, with 11 bases remaining between them. Per the germline V gene, CDR1 is MNHNY and CDR2 is SVGAGI (reference sequence). CDR3 sequence reads: CASSYSKGSAEAFF. CDR3 DNA: TGTGCCAGCAGTTACTCGAAGGGTAGCGCTGAAGCTTTCTTT.

This chain uses TRBV5-1 with TRBJ2-3; D not resolved. Germline CDR1 reads SGHRS; CDR2 reads YFSETQ. Trimming left V 7 bases short and J 2 bases short, with 11 bases between. This CDR3 comprises 13 residues. CDR3 in DNA: TGCGCCAGCGGCAGACAACCCACAGATACGCAGTATTTT. Residues: CASGRQPTDTQYF.

V is TRBV6-5 and J is TRBJ2-1; D not certain. The germline V gene encodes CDR1 MNHEY and CDR2 SVGAGI. The V end lost 2 bases, the J end lost 4 bases, and 9 bases lay between the germline ends. The CDR3 consists of 14 residues. The CDR3 spells CASSYPGLYNEQFF. CDR3 DNA sequence: TGTGCCAGCAGTTACCCGGGCCTTTACAATGAGCAGTTCTTC.

The genes are TRBV4-1 and TRBJ2-6; 10 bases match TRBD1. After removal of 3 bases from V and 3 bases from J, the junction contained 8 bases not matched to a gene. Germline V gives CDR1 MGHRA, CDR2 YSYEKL. CDR3 length: 18 amino acids. The CDR3 region has the DNA TGCGCCAGCAGCCACCACCGGGACAGGGGACTTGGGGCCAACGTCCTGACTTTC. Translation gives CASSHHRDRGLGANVLTF.

The chain recombines TRBV5-1 with TRBJ1-2; D perhaps matches TRBD1 (5 bases). The V gene lost 4 bases and the J gene lost 5 bases, with 12 bases spanning the gap. The CDR3 has 13 amino acids. Germline V lookup: CDR1 SGHRS, CDR2 YFSETQ. The CDR3, as DNA: TGCGCCAGCAGCCTCGGGACTGATTATGGCTACACCTTC. The encoded protein is CASSLGTDYGYTF. The variable domain in full, completed from reference TRBV5-1 and TRBJ1-2, reads KAGVTQTPRYLIKTRGQQVTLSCSPISGHRSVSWYQQTPGQGLQFLFEYFSETQRNKGNFPGRFSGRQFSNSRSEMNVSTLELGDSALYLCASSLGTDYGYTFGSGTRLTVV.

The V and J genes are TRBV11-2 and TRBJ1-1; TRBD1 matches at 8 bases. The V segment lost 5 bases and the J segment 0 bases; nucleotides outside the gene matches: 8. The CDR3 consists of 16 residues. The germline CDR1 and CDR2 sequences are SGHAT and FQNNGV. The CDR3 reads CASSPGQATLNTEAFF. The CDR3 region has the DNA TGTGCCAGCAGCCCGGGACAGGCGACGTTGAACACTGAAGCTTTCTTT.

The chain is built from TRBV29-1 and TRBJ2-5; 7 nucleotides line up with TRBD2. The CDR3 consists of 12 residues. Germline lookup yields CDR1 SQVTM and CDR2 ANQGSEA. V gave up 7 bases and J gave up 5 bases; unmatched junction bases: 7. CDR3 amino acids: CSAGKGGETQYF. As DNA, the CDR3 is TGCAGCGCTGGTAAGGGAGGGGAGACCCAGTACTTC.

On this clone itself: This CDR3 is also generated by other DNA sequences in the sample. The chain carries TRBV28 and TRBJ1-1; unclear D gene. The germline gives CDR1 MDHEN, CDR2 SYDVKM. Between the trimmed V and J ends, which lost 1 base and 0 bases, there was a span of 6 bases. This CDR3 region has 14 residues. Here the CDR3 DNA reads TGTGCCAGCAGTTTATACAGTTTGAACACTGAAGCTTTCTTT. Amino acid sequence: CASSLYSLNTEAFF.

The J gene is TRBJ2-3, the V gene TRBV30; 7 nucleotides align to TRBD1. With 2 bases clipped from V and 1 base from J, the junction kept 12 bases outside the gene matches. CDR1 and CDR2 from the germline V gene are GTSNPN and SVGIG (reference sequence). The CDR3 extends over 17 amino acids. This CDR3 is CAWSRRDSPSRTDTQYF. CDR3 in DNA: TGTGCCTGGAGTCGAAGGGACAGTCCCTCGCGCACAGATACGCAGTATTTT.

The V call is TRBV11-3, the J call TRBJ2-7; D is possibly TRBD1 (6 bases). Germline CDR1 reads SGHNT; CDR2 reads YENEEA. This CDR3 spans 15 amino acids. Trimming stripped 1 base from V and 0 bases from J, with 10 bases between. Written as DNA, the CDR3 is TGTGCCAGCAGCTTAGCAGGGGTGAGCTCCTACGAGCAGTACTTC. Its translation: CASSLAGVSSYEQYF.

The J gene is TRBJ1-2, the V gene TRBV6-5; perhaps TRBD1 as D (5 bases). This CDR3 spans 14 amino acids. Per the germline V gene, CDR1 is MNHEY and CDR2 is SVGAGI. Deletions cut 3 bases from V and 5 bases from J, with 13 bases between. The CDR3 DNA is TGTGCCAGCAGTTATCGGGGCCAACCGTATGGCTACACCTTC. As protein: CASSYRGQPYGYTF.